The clone carrying this T cell receptor beta chain has just a few counts. Antigen unknown. The CDR3 loop spans 12 amino acids. V lost 3 bases and J lost 7, with 7 bases in between. Germline V CDR1 and CDR2: GTSNPN, SVGIG (reference sequence). Data came from immunoSEQ multiplex PCR; TCRdb stores just in-frame clones and leaves some out. The table shows 24,000 or so clones, with approximately 76% occurring only once. This entry belongs to a study of vaccination effects on CD4 cells after COVID-19. Overall study findings and caveats: Limitations: small convalescent group and missing early post-infection timepoints.

Using viral peptide pools, the ViraFEST assay grew out antigen-specific CD4+ T cells prior to sequencing. The culture ran for 10 days before CD4+ T cells were isolated. Participants got two doses of BNT162b2 or mRNA-1273 vaccine. PBMC cultures contained 2 million or so cells per well, approximately 10 IU/ml IL-2 and approximately 9.4 ug/ml peptides. The rearrangement joins TRBV30 to TRBJ1-6; tentative D call: TRBD1 (6 bases). The source of this sequence is a human donor who received a COVID-19 vaccine. The specimen was CD4+ T cells from PBMCs cultured with HCoV-229E spike peptides, collected after COVID-19 vaccination. CDR3 nucleotide sequence: TGTGCCTGGAGCGGACAGAATTCACCCCTCCACTTT. It is translated as CAWSGQNSPLHF.